In this sample, the clone carrying this TCR beta chain turned up a few times. Its antigen remains unknown. Next came a second PCR, run for roughly 6 to 11 cycles, which used a sample-barcoded 5' primer along with a J-beta primer mix. MiXCR was run by TCRdb on the 5' RACE reads, yielding one entry per CDR3 protein. The table shows about 500,000 distinct CDR3 sequences, with 24% occurring only once. The sample is drawn from a study of blood T cells in healthy people across ages. With V trimmed by 5 bases and J by 2 bases, 12 bases remained unmatched. The CDR3 sequence is 18 residues long. Germline CDR1 reads MNHNS; CDR2 reads SASEGT. Study observations and caveats: Per million T cells, the diversity of TCR beta decreased roughly linearly as age advanced. Higher diversity, along with more naive CD4+ cells, distinguished long-lived donors from aged donors.

The same data also went into a second study, on T cells of mothers and their children.

The sequence was obtained from a boy aged 5-17 years in good health. What was sequenced was blood. The J gene is TRBJ1-5, the V gene TRBV6-1; 10 nucleotides align to TRBD1. CDR3 sequence (DNA): TGTGCCAGCAGTCCGGACAGGGGGGGAAGAAGAGGCAATCAGCCCCAGCATTTT. This codes for CASSPDRGGRRGNQPQHF.